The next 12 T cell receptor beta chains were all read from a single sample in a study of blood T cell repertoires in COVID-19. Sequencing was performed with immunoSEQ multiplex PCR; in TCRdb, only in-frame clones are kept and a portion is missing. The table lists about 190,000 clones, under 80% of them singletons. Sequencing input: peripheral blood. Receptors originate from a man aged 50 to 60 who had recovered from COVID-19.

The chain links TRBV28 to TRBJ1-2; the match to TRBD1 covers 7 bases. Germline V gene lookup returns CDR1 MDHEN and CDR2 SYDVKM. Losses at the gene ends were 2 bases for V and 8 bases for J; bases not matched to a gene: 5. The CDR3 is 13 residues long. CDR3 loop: CASSLDRVGGYTF. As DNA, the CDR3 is TGTGCCAGCAGTTTAGACAGGGTAGGAGGCTACACCTTC.

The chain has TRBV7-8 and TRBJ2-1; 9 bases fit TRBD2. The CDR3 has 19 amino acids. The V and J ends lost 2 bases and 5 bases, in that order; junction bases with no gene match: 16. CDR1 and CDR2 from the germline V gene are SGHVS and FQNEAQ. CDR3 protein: CASSLTRERRAGGHNEQFF. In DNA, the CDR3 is TGTGCCAGCAGCTTAACGCGGGAAAGACGAGCGGGAGGTCACAATGAGCAGTTCTTC.

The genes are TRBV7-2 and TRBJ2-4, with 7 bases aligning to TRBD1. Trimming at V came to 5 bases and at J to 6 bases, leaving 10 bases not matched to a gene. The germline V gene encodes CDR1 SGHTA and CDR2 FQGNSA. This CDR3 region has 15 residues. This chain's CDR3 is CASSPIPGTANIQYF. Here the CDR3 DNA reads TGTGCCAGCAGCCCCATTCCCGGGACAGCAAACATTCAGTACTTC.

The CDR3 sequence: CASVQPRTGGLTEAFF. The CDR3 nucleotides are TGTGCCAGTGTTCAACCTCGGACAGGGGGGCTCACTGAAGCTTTCTTT. The V call is TRBV19, the J call TRBJ1-1, with 10 bases that match TRBD1. Germline-derived CDR1 and CDR2 are LNHDA and SQIVND (reference sequence). Germline trimming cut 8 bases from V and 4 bases from J; bases unmatched to any gene: 13. The CDR3 contains 16 residues.

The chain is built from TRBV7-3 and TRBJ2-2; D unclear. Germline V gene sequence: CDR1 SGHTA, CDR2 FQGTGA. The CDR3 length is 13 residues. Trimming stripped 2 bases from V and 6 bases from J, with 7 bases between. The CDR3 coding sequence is TGTGCCAGCAGCTTAGTTCTCTCCGGGGAGCTGTTTTTT. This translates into CASSLVLSGELFF.

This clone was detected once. The CDR3 region has the DNA TGCGCCAGCAGCTTGGACGGGAGATGGAGAAATGAGCAGTTCTTC. This translates into CASSLDGRWRNEQFF. The chain has TRBV5-1 and TRBJ2-1; D might be TRBD2 (6 bases). Trimming cost V 0 bases and J 7 bases, with 14 bases left between them. Per germline, CDR1 SGHRS and CDR2 YFSETQ. This CDR3 is 15 amino acids long.

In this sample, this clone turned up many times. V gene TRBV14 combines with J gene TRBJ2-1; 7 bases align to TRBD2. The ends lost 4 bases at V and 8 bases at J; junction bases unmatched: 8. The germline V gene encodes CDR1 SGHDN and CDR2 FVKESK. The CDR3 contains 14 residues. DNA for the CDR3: TGTGCCAGCAGCCTGAGTGAGCGGGAAGATGAGCAGTTCTTC. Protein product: CASSLSEREDEQFF. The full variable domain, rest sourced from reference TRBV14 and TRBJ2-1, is EAGVTQFPSHSVIEKGQTVTLRCDPISGHDNLYWYRRVMGKEIKFLLHFVKESKQDESGMPNNRFLAERTGGTYSTLKVQPAELEDSGVYFCASSLSEREDEQFFGPGTRLTVL.

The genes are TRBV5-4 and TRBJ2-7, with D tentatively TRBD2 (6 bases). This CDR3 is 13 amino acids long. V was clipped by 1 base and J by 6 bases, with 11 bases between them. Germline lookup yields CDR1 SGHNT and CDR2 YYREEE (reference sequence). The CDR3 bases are TGTGCCAGCAGCTTGTTTGAGGGAGGCGAGCAGTACTTC. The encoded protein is CASSLFEGGEQYF. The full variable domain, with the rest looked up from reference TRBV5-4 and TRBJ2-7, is ETGVTQSPTHLIKTRGQQVTLRCSSQSGHNTVSWYQQALGQGPQFIFQYYREEENGRGNFPPRFSGLQFPNYSSELNVNALELDDSALYLCASSLFEGGEQYFGPGTRLTVT.

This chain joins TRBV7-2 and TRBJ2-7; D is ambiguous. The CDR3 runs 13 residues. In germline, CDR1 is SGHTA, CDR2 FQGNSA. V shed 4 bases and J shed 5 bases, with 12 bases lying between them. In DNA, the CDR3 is TGTGCCAGCAGCTCCCAATCAGTGCACGAGCAGTACTTC. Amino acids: CASSSQSVHEQYF.

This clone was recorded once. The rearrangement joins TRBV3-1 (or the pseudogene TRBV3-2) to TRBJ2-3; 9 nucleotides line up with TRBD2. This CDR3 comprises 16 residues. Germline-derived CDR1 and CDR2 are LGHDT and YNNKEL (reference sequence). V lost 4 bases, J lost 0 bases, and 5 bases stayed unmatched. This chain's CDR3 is CASSLAGTSSTDTQYF. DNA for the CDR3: TGTGCCAGCAGCCTGGCTGGGACTAGCAGCACAGATACGCAGTATTTT.

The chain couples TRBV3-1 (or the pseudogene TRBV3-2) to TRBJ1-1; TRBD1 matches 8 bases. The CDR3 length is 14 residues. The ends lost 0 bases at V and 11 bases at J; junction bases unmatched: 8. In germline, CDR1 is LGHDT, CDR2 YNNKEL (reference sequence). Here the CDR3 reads CASSQELQGALAFF. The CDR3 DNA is TGTGCCAGCAGCCAAGAGTTGCAGGGGGCACTTGCTTTCTTT.

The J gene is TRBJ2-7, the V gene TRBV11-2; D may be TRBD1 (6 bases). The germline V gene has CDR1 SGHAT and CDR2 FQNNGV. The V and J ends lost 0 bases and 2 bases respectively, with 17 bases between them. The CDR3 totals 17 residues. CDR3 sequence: CASSLDQGIQITYEQYF. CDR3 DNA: TGTGCCAGCAGCTTAGATCAGGGGATCCAGATTACCTACGAGCAGTACTTC.